The 18 T cell receptor beta chains reported below all come from one sample, sequenced in a study of blood T cell repertoires in COVID-19. Here immunoSEQ multiplex PCR was the method, and the copy in TCRdb shows in-frame clones only, minus some. This table holds some 99,000 clones, about three quarters found once. The sequenced material came from peripheral blood. The receptor source for this set is a human donor in a cohort sampled during active or convalescent COVID-19.

The rearrangement joins TRBV5-6 to TRBJ1-2; no reliable D call. V lost 0 bases to trimming and J lost 4 bases, with 4 bases between them. The V gene's germline CDR1 is SGHDT and CDR2 YYEEEE. The CDR3 totals 12 residues. For the CDR3, the DNA is TGTGCCAGCAGCTTGGAAGCCTATGGCTACACCTTC. Protein: CASSLEAYGYTF. The whole variable domain, remainder taken from reference TRBV5-6 and TRBJ1-2, is DAGVTQSPTHLIKTRGQQVTLRCSPKSGHDTVSWYQQALGQGPQFIFQYYEEEERQRGNFPDRFSGHQFPNYSSELNVNALLLGDSALYLCASSLEAYGYTFGSGTRLTVV.

The chain has TRBV29-1 and TRBJ1-1, with D hard to call. Germline assignment: CDR1 SQVTM and CDR2 ANQGSEA. CDR3 length: 17 amino acids. V shed 4 bases and J shed 4 bases, with 25 bases lying between them. Written as DNA, the CDR3 is TGCAGCGTTGCTGGGCTCCGTCTTAGTTCCGGCGCCACTGAAGCTTTCTTT. This codes for CSVAGLRLSSGATEAFF. The variable domain in full, with the rest retrieved from reference TRBV29-1 and TRBJ1-1, is SAVISQKPSRDICQRGTSLTIQCQVDSQVTMMFWYRQQPGQSLTLIATANQGSEATYESGFVIDKFPISRPNLTFSTLTVSNMSPEDSSIYLCSVAGLRLSSGATEAFFGQGTRLTVV.

The chain carries TRBV29-1 and TRBJ2-1, with 10 bases aligning to TRBD1. Losses at the gene ends were 3 bases for V and 1 base for J; bases not matched to a gene: 12. Germline CDR1 and CDR2: SQVTM and ANQGSEA. This CDR3 contains 18 residues. The CDR3 DNA sequence: TGCAGCGTTGAGATAAGGACAGGGGGATTTAATTCCTACAATGAGCAGTTCTTC. As protein: CSVEIRTGGFNSYNEQFF.

This clone was detected a few times. This sequence joins TRBV7-9 and TRBJ2-1, with TRBD1 as a possible D gene (6 bases). Trimming cost V 6 bases and J 5 bases, with 17 bases left between them. Germline V gene lookup returns CDR1 SEHNR and CDR2 FQNEAQ (reference sequence). This CDR3 has 15 residues. Here the CDR3 DNA reads TGTGCCAGCAGGCCGGACAGTAGTCTGAACAATGAGCAGTTCTTC. Translated, it gives CASRPDSSLNNEQFF.

The CDR3: CATGTGVYEQYF. The CDR3 DNA reads as TGTGCCACCGGGACAGGCGTCTACGAGCAGTACTTC. The chain is built from TRBV28 and TRBJ2-7; 8 nucleotides align to TRBD1. The CDR3 spans 12 residues. The junction had 5 bases not matched to a gene; V was cut back by 10 bases and J by 3 bases. Germline V gene data show CDR1 as MDHEN and CDR2 as SYDVKM. Looking up the rest from reference TRBV28 and TRBJ2-7 gives the full variable domain: DVKVTQSSRYLVKRTGEKVFLECVQDMDHENMFWYRQDPGLGLRLIYFSYDVKMKEKGDIPEGYSVSREKKERFSLILESASTNQTSMYLCATGTGVYEQYFGPGTRLTVT.

The chain links TRBV27 to TRBJ2-7; the match to TRBD1 covers 11 bases. J lost 0 bases, V lost 5 bases, and 3 bases had no gene match. Germline lookup yields CDR1 MNHEY and CDR2 SMNVEV (reference sequence). CDR3 length equals 15 residues. CDR3 sequence (DNA): TGTGCCAGCAGTACTGGGACAGGGGGCTCCTACGAGCAGTACTTC. Its translation: CASSTGTGGSYEQYF.

This CDR3 is CASSWADRESYGYTF. Written as DNA, the CDR3 is TGTGCCAGCAGCTGGGCCGACAGGGAATCCTATGGCTACACCTTC. V is TRBV5-6 and J is TRBJ1-2, with 7 bases fitting TRBD1. The germline V gene encodes CDR1 SGHDT and CDR2 YYEEEE. With 3 bases clipped from V and 4 bases from J, the junction kept 9 bases outside the gene matches. CDR3 length: 15 amino acids.

Only a few counts were recorded for this clone. This chain joins TRBV7-9 and TRBJ2-5; 13 bases match TRBD2. The germline V gene encodes CDR1 SEHNR and CDR2 FQNEAQ (reference sequence). The CDR3 is 16 amino acids. After removal of 5 bases from V and 5 bases from J, the junction contained 8 bases not matched to a gene. CDR3 nucleotide sequence: TGTGCCAGCAGCCCCAGACTAGCGGGAGGTGGTGAGACCCAGTACTTC. This sequence encodes CASSPRLAGGGETQYF.

This clone came up once. The chain is built from TRBV7-9 and TRBJ2-1; TRBD1 is a possible D gene (6 bases). In germline, CDR1 is SEHNR, CDR2 FQNEAQ (reference sequence). The CDR3 has 14 amino acids. Trimming took 3 bases from V and 1 from J, leaving 7 bases between them. The CDR3 DNA follows: TGTGCCAGCAGCTTGAGGGGGTCCTACAATGAGCAGTTCTTC. It specifies CASSLRGSYNEQFF.

CDR3 sequence: CASRLMRVSSYEQYF. The CDR3 bases are TGTGCCAGCAGACTGATGCGGGTCAGCTCCTACGAGCAGTACTTC. The chain carries TRBV28 and TRBJ2-7, with D tentatively TRBD2 (5 bases). This CDR3 is 15 amino acids long. Trimming removed 6 bases from V and 0 bases from J, with 15 bases in between. Germline-derived CDR1 and CDR2 are MDHEN and SYDVKM.

The chain has TRBV18 and TRBJ1-2; D call uncertain. Germline lookup yields CDR1 KGHSH and CDR2 LQKENI. Trimming cost V 2 bases and J 2 bases, with 6 bases left between them. The CDR3 has 13 residues. CDR3 loop: CASSPWENYGYTF. The CDR3 bases are TGTGCCAGCTCACCATGGGAGAACTATGGCTACACCTTC.

The chain carries TRBV7-2 and TRBJ1-1; the match to TRBD1 covers 7 bases. This CDR3 comprises 18 residues. Germline V gene lookup returns CDR1 SGHTA and CDR2 FQGNSA. V lost 3 bases to trimming and J lost 1 base; unmatched junction nucleotides: 14. CDR3 coding DNA: TGTGCCAGCAGCTTTCCCCCGACCCACAGGGGTAAGAACACTGAAGCTTTCTTT. Amino acid sequence: CASSFPPTHRGKNTEAFF.

The chain has TRBV6-6 and TRBJ1-5; D perhaps matches TRBD1 (5 bases). The CDR3 has 17 residues. V was cut by 7 bases and J by 0 bases, with 19 bases left in between. CDR1 MNHNY and CDR2 SVGAGI come from the germline V gene (reference sequence). The CDR3 DNA reads as TGTGCCAGCAATCGACAGCCACTACTTTATAGCAATCAGCCCCAGCATTTT. As protein: CASNRQPLLYSNQPQHF.

The chain has TRBV5-1 and TRBJ2-3; 8 bases are shared with TRBD2. Germline-derived CDR1 and CDR2 are SGHRS and YFSETQ. The CDR3 has 14 amino acids. Losses at the gene ends were 7 bases for V and 0 bases for J; bases not matched to a gene: 4. CDR3 nucleotides: TGCGCCAGCCGGGGGGGGCCTAGCACAGATACGCAGTATTTT. Translation gives CASRGGPSTDTQYF.

The V gene is TRBV7-6, the J gene TRBJ1-5, with D possibly being TRBD1 (6 bases). The germline V and J ends were trimmed by 5 bases and 3 bases, with 14 bases remaining between them. CDR1 SGHVS and CDR2 FNYEAQ come from the germline V gene. This CDR3 spans 15 amino acids. The CDR3 is CASSEGQGYNQPQHF. As DNA, the CDR3 is TGTGCCAGCAGCGAGGGACAAGGGTACAATCAGCCCCAGCATTTT.

The gene calls are TRBV2 and TRBJ1-4; possibly TRBD1 for D (6 bases). Trimming pared 0 bases from V and 8 bases from J, leaving 13 bases between. The CDR3 consists of 15 residues. In germline, CDR1 is SNHLY, CDR2 FYNNEI. The CDR3: CASSEASRRGEKLFF. Here the CDR3 DNA reads TGTGCCAGCAGTGAAGCAAGCAGAAGGGGGGAAAAACTGTTTTTT.

The V call is TRBV9, the J call TRBJ2-3, with TRBD2 as a possible D gene (5 bases). The CDR3 sequence is 12 residues long. Germline V gives CDR1 SGDLS, CDR2 YYNGEE. Trimming took off 4 bases at V and 4 bases at J, with 7 bases between the two ends. The CDR3 here is CASSPGADTQYF. As DNA, the CDR3 is TGTGCCAGCAGCCCCGGGGCAGATACGCAGTATTTT.

This clone was picked up a small number of times. This sequence joins TRBV9 and TRBJ2-5, with TRBD1 as a possible D gene (5 bases). V lost 0 bases and J 9 bases, leaving 24 bases between the germline ends. In germline, CDR1 is SGDLS, CDR2 YYNGEE. The CDR3 runs 17 residues. The CDR3 reads CASSVVGQDPHEGAQYF. CDR3 in DNA: TGTGCCAGCAGCGTAGTTGGACAAGACCCCCACGAAGGGGCCCAGTACTTC.